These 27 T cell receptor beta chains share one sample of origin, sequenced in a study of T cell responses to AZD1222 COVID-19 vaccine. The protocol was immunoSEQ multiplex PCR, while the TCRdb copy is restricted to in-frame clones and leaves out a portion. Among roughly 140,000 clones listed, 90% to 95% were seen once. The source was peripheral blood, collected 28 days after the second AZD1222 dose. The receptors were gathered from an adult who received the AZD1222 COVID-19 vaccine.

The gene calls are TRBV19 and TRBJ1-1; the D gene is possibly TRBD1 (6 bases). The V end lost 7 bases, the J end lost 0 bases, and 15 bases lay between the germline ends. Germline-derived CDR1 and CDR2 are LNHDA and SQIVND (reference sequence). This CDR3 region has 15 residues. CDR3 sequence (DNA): TGTGCCAGTATCGGGGTTGACAGGTTGAACACTGAAGCTTTCTTT. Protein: CASIGVDRLNTEAFF.

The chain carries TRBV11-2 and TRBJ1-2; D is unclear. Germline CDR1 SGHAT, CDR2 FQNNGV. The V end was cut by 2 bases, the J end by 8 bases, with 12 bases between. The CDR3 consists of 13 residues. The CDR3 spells CASSLNRFGGYTF. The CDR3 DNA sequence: TGTGCCAGCAGCTTAAACCGCTTCGGGGGCTACACCTTC.

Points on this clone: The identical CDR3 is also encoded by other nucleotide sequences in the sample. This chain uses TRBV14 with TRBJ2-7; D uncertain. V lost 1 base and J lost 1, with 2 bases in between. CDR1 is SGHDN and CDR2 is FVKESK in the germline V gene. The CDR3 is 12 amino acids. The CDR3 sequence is CASSQGSYEQYF. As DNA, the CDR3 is TGTGCCAGCAGCCAAGGGTCCTACGAGCAGTACTTC.

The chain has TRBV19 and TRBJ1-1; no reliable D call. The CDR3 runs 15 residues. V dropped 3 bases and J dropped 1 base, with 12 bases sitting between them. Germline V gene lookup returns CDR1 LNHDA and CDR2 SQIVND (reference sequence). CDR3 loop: CASSISRSQNTEAFF. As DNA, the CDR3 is TGTGCCAGTAGTATCTCCCGGTCTCAGAACACTGAAGCTTTCTTT.

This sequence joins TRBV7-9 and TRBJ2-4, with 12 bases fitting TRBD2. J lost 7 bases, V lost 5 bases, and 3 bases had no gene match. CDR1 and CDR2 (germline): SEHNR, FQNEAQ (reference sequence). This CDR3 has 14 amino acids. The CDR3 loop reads CASSGLAGSNIQYF. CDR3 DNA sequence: TGTGCCAGCAGCGGACTAGCGGGATCCAACATTCAGTACTTC. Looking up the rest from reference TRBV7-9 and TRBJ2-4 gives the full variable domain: DTGVSQNPRHKITKRGQNVTFRCDPISEHNRLYWYRQTLGQGPEFLTYFQNEAQLEKSRLLSDRFSAERPKGSFSTLEIQRTEQGDSAMYLCASSGLAGSNIQYFGAGTRLSVL.

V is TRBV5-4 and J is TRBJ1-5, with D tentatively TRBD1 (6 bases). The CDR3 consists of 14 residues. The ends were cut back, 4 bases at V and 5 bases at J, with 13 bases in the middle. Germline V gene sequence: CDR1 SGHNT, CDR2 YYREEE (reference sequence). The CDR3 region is CASSLWGADQPQHF. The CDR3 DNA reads TGTGCCAGCAGCCTGTGGGGGGCAGATCAGCCCCAGCATTTT. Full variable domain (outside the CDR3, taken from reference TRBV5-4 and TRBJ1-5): ETGVTQSPTHLIKTRGQQVTLRCSSQSGHNTVSWYQQALGQGPQFIFQYYREEENGRGNFPPRFSGLQFPNYSSELNVNALELDDSALYLCASSLWGADQPQHFGDGTRLSIL.

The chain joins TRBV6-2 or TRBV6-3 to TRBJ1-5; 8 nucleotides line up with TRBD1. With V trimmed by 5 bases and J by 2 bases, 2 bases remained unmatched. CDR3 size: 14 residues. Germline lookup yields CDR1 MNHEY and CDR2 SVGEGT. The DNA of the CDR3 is TGTGCCAGCAGTGCAGGGGGCGGCAATCAGCCCCAGCATTTT. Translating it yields CASSAGGGNQPQHF.

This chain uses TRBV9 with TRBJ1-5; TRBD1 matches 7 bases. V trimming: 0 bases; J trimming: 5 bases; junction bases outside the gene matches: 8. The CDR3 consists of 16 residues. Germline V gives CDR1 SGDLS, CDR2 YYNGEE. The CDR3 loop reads CASSVGDRPKDQPQHF. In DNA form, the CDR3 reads TGTGCCAGCAGCGTAGGGGACAGACCGAAGGATCAGCCCCAGCATTTT.

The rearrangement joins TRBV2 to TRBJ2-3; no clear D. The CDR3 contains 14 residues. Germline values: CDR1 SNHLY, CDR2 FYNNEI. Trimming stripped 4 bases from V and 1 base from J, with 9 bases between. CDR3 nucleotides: TGTGCCAGCAGTGTTTCGGGTGGCACAGATACGCAGTATTTT. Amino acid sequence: CASSVSGGTDTQYF.

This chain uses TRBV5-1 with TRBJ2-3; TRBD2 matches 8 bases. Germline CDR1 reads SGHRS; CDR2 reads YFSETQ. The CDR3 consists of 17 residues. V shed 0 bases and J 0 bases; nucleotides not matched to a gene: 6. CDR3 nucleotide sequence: TGCGCCAGCAGCTTGGGAAGTAGCGGGGAGAGCACAGATACGCAGTATTTT. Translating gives CASSLGSSGESTDTQYF.

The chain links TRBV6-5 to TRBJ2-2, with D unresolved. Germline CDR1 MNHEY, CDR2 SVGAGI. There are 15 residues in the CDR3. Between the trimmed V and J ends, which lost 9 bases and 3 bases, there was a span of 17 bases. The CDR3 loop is CASKDSGFYTGELFF. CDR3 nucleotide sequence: TGTGCCAGTAAAGACTCCGGGTTTTACACCGGGGAGCTGTTTTTT.

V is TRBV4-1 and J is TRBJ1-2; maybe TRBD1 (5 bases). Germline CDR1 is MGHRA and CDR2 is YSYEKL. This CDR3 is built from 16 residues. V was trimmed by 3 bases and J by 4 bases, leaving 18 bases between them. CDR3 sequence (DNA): TGCGCCAGCAGCCAGGGGACCCCCCTTAGTAGCTATGGCTACACCTTC. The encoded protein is CASSQGTPLSSYGYTF.

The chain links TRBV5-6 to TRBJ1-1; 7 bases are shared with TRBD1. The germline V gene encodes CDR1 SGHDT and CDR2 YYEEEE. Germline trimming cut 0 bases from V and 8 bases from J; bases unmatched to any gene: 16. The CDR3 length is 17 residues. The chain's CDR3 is CASSLGPLITGDGEAFF. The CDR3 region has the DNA TGTGCCAGCAGCTTGGGTCCCTTGATAACAGGGGACGGCGAAGCTTTCTTT.

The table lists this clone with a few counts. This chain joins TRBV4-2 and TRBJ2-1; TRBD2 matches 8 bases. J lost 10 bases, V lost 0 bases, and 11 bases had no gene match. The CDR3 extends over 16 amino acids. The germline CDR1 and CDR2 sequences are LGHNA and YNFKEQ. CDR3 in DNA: TGTGCCAGCAGCCAAGAACCGGGGGGGGCGCCCTACGAGCAGTTCTTC. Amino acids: CASSQEPGGAPYEQFF.

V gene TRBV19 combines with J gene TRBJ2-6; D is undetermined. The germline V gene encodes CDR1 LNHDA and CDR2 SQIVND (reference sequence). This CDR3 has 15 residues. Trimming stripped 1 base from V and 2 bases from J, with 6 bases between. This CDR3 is CASSIGVPGANVLTF. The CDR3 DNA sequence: TGTGCCAGTAGTATAGGCGTTCCTGGGGCCAACGTCCTGACTTTC.

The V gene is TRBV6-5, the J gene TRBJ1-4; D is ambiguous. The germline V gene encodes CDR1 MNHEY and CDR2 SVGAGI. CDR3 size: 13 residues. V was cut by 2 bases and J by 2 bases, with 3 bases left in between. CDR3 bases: TGTGCCAGCAGTTACCGCACTAATGAAAAACTGTTTTTT. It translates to CASSYRTNEKLFF.

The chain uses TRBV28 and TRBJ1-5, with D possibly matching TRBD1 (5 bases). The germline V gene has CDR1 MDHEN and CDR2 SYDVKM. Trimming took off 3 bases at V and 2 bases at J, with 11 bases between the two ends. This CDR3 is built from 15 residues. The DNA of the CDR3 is TGTGCCAGCAGTTTGATGGTAGGGGGCAATCAGCCCCAGCATTTT. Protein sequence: CASSLMVGGNQPQHF.

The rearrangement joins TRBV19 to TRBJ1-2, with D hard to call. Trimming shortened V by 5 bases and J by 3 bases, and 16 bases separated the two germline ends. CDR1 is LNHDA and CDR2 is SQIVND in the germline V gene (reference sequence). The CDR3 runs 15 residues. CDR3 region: CASSGGGRGHYGYTF. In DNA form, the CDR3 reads TGTGCCAGTAGTGGCGGAGGGCGAGGTCACTATGGCTACACCTTC. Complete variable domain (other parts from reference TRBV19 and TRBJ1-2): DGGITQSPKYLFRKEGQNVTLSCEQNLNHDAMYWYRQDPGQGLRLIYYSQIVNDFQKGDIAEGYSVSREKKESFPLTVTSAQKNPTAFYLCASSGGGRGHYGYTFGSGTRLTVV.

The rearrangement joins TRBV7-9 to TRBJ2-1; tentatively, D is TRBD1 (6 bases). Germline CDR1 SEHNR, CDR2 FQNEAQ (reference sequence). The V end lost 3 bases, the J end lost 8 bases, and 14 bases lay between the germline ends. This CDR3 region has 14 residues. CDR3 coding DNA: TGTGCCAGCAGCTTGGACAGAGGGGGAGATGAGCAGTTCTTC. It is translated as CASSLDRGGDEQFF.

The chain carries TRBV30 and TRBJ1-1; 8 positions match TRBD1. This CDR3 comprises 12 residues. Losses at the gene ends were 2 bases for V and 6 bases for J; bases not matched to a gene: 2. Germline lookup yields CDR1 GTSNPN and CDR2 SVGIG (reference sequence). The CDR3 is CAWSPGGPEAFF. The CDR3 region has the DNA TGTGCCTGGAGTCCAGGGGGCCCTGAAGCTTTCTTT.

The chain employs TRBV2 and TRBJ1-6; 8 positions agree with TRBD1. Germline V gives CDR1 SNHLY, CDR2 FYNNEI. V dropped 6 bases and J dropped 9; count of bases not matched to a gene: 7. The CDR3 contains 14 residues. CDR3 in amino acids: CASRVQGVSSPLHF. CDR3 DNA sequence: TGTGCCAGCAGGGTACAGGGGGTGAGTTCACCCCTCCACTTT.

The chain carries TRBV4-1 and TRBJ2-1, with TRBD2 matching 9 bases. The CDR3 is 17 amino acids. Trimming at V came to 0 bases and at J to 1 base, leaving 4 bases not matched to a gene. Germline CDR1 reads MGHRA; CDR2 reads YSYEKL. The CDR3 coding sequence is TGCGCCAGCAGCCAAGACGGGCTAGCGGGATCCTACAATGAGCAGTTCTTC. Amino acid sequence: CASSQDGLAGSYNEQFF.

The CDR3 DNA reads TGTGCCAGCAGCCCCCTACCCGGACAGGGAAAAGGGGGTCAGCCCCAGCATTTT. Translated: CASSPLPGQGKGGQPQHF. The chain links TRBV6-2 or TRBV6-3 to TRBJ1-5, with 8 bases fitting TRBD1. Germline trimming cut 6 bases from V and 6 bases from J; bases unmatched to any gene: 19. Germline V lookup: CDR1 MNHEY, CDR2 SVGEGT. The CDR3 has 18 amino acids.

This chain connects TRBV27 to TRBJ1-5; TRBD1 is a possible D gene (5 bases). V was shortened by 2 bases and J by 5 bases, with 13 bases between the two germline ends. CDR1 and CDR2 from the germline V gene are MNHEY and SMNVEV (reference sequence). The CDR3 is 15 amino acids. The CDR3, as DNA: TGTGCCAGCAGTTTAGGGGGAGGTCAATATCAGCCCCAGCATTTT. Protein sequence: CASSLGGGQYQPQHF.

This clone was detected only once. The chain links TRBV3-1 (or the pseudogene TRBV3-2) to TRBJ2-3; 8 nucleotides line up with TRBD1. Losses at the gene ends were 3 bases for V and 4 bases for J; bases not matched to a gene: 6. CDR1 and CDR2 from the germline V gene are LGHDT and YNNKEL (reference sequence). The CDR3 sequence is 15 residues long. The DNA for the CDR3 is TGTGCCAGCAGCCAGCCTGGCAGGGGGCCAGATACGCAGTATTTT. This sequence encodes CASSQPGRGPDTQYF.

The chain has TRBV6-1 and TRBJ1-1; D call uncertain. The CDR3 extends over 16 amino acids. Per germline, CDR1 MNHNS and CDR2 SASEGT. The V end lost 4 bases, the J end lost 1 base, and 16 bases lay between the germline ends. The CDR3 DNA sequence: TGTGCCAGCAGTGGGGAGGCGGACCGATGGAACACTGAAGCTTTCTTT. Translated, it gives CASSGEADRWNTEAFF.

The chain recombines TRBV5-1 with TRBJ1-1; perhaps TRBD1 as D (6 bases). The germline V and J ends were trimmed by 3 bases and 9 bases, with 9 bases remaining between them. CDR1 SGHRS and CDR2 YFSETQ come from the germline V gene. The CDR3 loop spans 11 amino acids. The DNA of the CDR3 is TGCGCCAGCAGCTCTGGACAGAAAGCTTTCTTT. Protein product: CASSSGQKAFF.